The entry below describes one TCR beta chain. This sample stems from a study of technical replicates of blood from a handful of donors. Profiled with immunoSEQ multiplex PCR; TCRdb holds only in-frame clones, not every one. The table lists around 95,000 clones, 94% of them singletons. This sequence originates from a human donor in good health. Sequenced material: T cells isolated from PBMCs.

The CDR3 DNA reads TGTGCCAGCAGTCCGTCCGACAGGCTGGAGCAGTACTTC. It is translated as CASSPSDRLEQYF. The chain is built from TRBV27 and TRBJ2-7; tentative D call: TRBD1 (6 bases). Germline CDR1 is MNHEY and CDR2 is SMNVEV (reference sequence). The CDR3 runs to 13 residues. V was clipped by 5 bases and J by 7 bases, with 15 bases between them.